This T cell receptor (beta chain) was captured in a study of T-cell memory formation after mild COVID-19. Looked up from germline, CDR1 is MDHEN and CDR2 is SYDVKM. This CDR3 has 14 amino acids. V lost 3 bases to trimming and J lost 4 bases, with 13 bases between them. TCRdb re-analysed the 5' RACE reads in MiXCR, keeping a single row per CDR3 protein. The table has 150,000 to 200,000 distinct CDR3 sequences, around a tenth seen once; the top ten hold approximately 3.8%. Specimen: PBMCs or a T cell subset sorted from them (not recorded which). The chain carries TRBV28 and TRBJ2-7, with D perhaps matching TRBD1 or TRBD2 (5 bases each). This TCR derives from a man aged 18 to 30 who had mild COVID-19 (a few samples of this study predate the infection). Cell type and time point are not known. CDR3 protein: CASSLFGGGYEQYV. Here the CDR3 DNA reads TGTGCCAGCAGTTTGTTTGGGGGTGGTTACGAGCAGTACGTC.